The entry below gives a single TCR beta chain sequence along with its context. No antigen is known for it. Those CD8+ T cells considered naive were CD45RO-CCR7+CD27+CD95-. This record belongs to a study of CXCR3-negative and CXCR3-positive naive CD8 T cells. Study observations and caveats: Naive cells used TRBV-TRBJ genes in much the same way whether CXCR3-negative or CXCR3-positive; memory cells did not.

The CDR3 contains 14 residues. CDR1 is SGHVS and CDR2 is FNYEAQ in the germline V gene. UMI labels and 5' RACE were used to prepare the TRB cDNA libraries. After re-calling the 5' RACE reads, TCRdb lists one entry per CDR3 protein, DNA absent. This listing includes around 140,000 distinct CDR3 sequences. The specimen was naive CXCR3- CD8+ T cells from blood. As for subset: CD45RO-CCR7+CD27+CD95- naive CD8+ T cells lacking CXCR3 (TNR3-). This receptor was identified in a human donor in good health. Some clones in this sample may be carry-over from other donors' samples. The chain links TRBV7-6 to TRBJ2-7. CDR3 protein: CASSFGQASYEQYF.